The 7 T cell receptor beta chains below were found in one sample sequenced in a study of T cell repertoires in cytomegalovirus infection. TCRdb redid the calling of the reads with MiXCR, one entry per CDR3 protein. The data contain about 920,000 distinct CDR3 sequences, about a third of them singletons. The antigens these receptors bind are not known. Source: cultured CD8+ T cells from PBMCs, taken from culture after CMV antigen stimulation. All receptors come from a human donor in good health (CMV status not recorded). Some clones in this sample may be carry-over from other donors' samples.

The chain recombines TRBV19 with TRBJ2-6; 13 bases agree with TRBD2. This CDR3 spans 17 amino acids. Germline assignment: CDR1 LNHDA and CDR2 SQIVND (reference sequence). V was clipped by 5 bases and J by 2 bases; unmatched bases: 3. CDR3 coding DNA: TGTGCCAGTAGTTTCACTAGCGGGGGGGCTGGGGCCAACGTCCTGACTTTC. Translating it yields CASSFTSGGAGANVLTF.

In this sample, this clonotype turned up a few times. J is TRBJ2-1 and V is TRBV6-1; D is unresolved. This CDR3 is built from 13 residues. CDR1 is MNHNS and CDR2 is SASEGT in the germline V gene. V was pared by 8 bases and J by 5 bases, with 13 bases between. CDR3 coding DNA: TGTGCCAGCGAGCTAATCCCAAACAATGAGCAGTTCTTC. This gives the protein CASELIPNNEQFF.

The genes are TRBV10-3 and TRBJ2-1, with 14 bases lining up with TRBD2. V gave up 7 bases and J gave up 3 bases; unmatched junction bases: 5. CDR1 is ENHRY and CDR2 is SYGVKD in the germline V gene. CDR3 length: 16 residues. CDR3 sequence (DNA): TGTGCCATCAAGACGGGACTAGCGGGGGTCTACAATGAGCAGTTCTTC. Its protein is CAIKTGLAGVYNEQFF.

This clonotype was observed a few times. The chain combines TRBV12-3 or TRBV12-4 with TRBJ2-4; 8 bases fit TRBD1. The length of the CDR3 is 15 residues. The V segment lost 5 bases and the J segment 0 bases; nucleotides outside the gene matches: 3. CDR3: CASSPTGGAKNIQYF. The CDR3 region has the DNA TGTGCCAGCAGTCCTACAGGGGGAGCCAAAAACATTCAGTACTTC.

This clonotype showed up many times. This chain uses TRBV7-9 with TRBJ2-1; no reliable D call. Deletions cut 2 bases from V and 6 bases from J, with 11 bases between. The germline gives CDR1 SEHNR, CDR2 FQNEAQ (reference sequence). CDR3 length: 14 amino acids. CDR3 sequence: CASSLPRSPNEQFF. The CDR3, as DNA: TGTGCCAGCAGCTTACCCAGGAGCCCCAATGAGCAGTTCTTC.

V and J are TRBV7-9 and TRBJ2-2; TRBD2 is a possible D gene (6 bases). Germline V gene lookup returns CDR1 SEHNR and CDR2 FQNEAQ (reference sequence). This CDR3 has 13 residues. V lost 1 base to trimming and J lost 10 bases, with 10 bases between them. CDR3 in amino acids: CASSLVGGEELFF. The CDR3 DNA is TGTGCCAGCAGCTTAGTGGGGGGTGAGGAGCTGTTTTTT.

On this clonotype itself: A far bigger clonotype differs at one base, so this is likely a read error. The genes are TRBV7-6 and TRBJ2-7; possible D gene TRBD1, 6 bases. The CDR3 is 13 residues long. In germline, CDR1 is SGHVS, CDR2 FNYEAQ. V lost 8 bases and J lost 1, with 12 bases in between. In nucleotides, the CDR3 is TGTGCCAGCGGCCCCGGACAGTCCTACGAGCAGTACTTC. Its translation is CASGPGQSYEQYF.